This TCR beta chain was sequenced for a study of blood T cell repertoires in COVID-19. In the study overall: Sites in the United States, Italy and Spain provided acute and convalescent COVID-19 samples.

This CDR3 contains 15 residues. V lost 0 bases and J 10 bases, leaving 14 bases between the germline ends. CDR1 and CDR2 from the germline V gene are SGHRS and YFSETQ. Original analysis: Researchers report that nucleated cell counts were estimated from reference gene primer amplification. Assay used: immunoSEQ multiplex PCR; TCRdb lists only in-frame clones, some missing. From that table come the V and J calls and clone size; the DNA was used to work out D and trimming. The sample contains some 200,000 clones, over 80% of which appear only once. This sequence joins TRBV5-1 and TRBJ1-6, with D perhaps TRBD1 (6 bases). This sequence was found in a man in his sixties with COVID-19, enrolled during active disease. The sequencing sample was made of peripheral blood. Here the CDR3 DNA reads TGCGCCAGCAGCTTGGATACAGGGCAGCAATCACCCCTCCACTTT. It yields the protein CASSLDTGQQSPLHF.